The rows below give T cell receptor beta chains drawn from one sample of a study of OX40 agonist ivuxolimab in advanced cancers. Clones were read by immunoSEQ multiplex PCR, and TCRdb kept only the in-frame ones, dropping some. This table holds over 15,000 clones, 65% to 90% found once. The material was CD4+ or CD8+ T cells sorted from blood, obtained in a trial of the OX40 agonist ivuxolimab. The receptors shown here come from an adult with an advanced solid tumor such as melanoma, head and neck, liver or kidney cancer. Each CDR3 is given with its conserved first and last residue. Fields, in order: V gene, J gene, CDR3 protein.

TRBV7-9	TRBJ2-1	CASRPRTSGGLNEQFF
TRBV6-1	TRBJ1-1	CASSEQRTEAFF
TRBV5-6	TRBJ2-7	CASSLAGVAGEHEQYF
TRBV6-5	TRBJ2-3	CASSYSLAGGTDTQYF
TRBV4-3	TRBJ2-6	CASRSSFSGANVLTF
TRBV7-9	TRBJ1-2	CASSSPPEDRAASGYTF
TRBV19	TRBJ2-3	CATRQSTDTQYF
TRBV6-5	TRBJ1-1	CASSGHRDSFF
TRBV19	TRBJ1-5	CASSLPRQPSNQPQHF
TRBV7-3	TRBJ2-1	CASSLDRTGGTFF
TRBV7-7	TRBJ1-1	CASSRDRGTEAFF
TRBV19	TRBJ1-5	CASNNRQAQGPQHF
TRBV7-2	TRBJ1-4	CASSLNRGEEKLFF
TRBV12-5	TRBJ2-3	CASGPGRTPTDTQYF
TRBV7-6	TRBJ1-1	CASSPTPSGSPNTEAFF
TRBV7-2	TRBJ2-7	CASSSYRGAYEQYF
TRBV7-2	TRBJ2-7	CASSLTLYEQYF
TRBV28	TRBJ2-7	CASSSTGTLYLYEQYF
TRBV19	TRBJ1-2	CASSTVRGTRNYGYTF
TRBV5-5	TRBJ1-3	CASSLDRAAGNTIYF
TRBV2	TRBJ2-7	CASTQGRAEEQYF
TRBV5-1	TRBJ1-1	CASSRGGTTEAFF
TRBV6-1	TRBJ1-5	CAASQQGNQPQHF
TRBV19	TRBJ2-2	CASSRGANTGELFF
TRBV5-3	TRBJ1-1	CASSLERNTEAFF
TRBV7-2	TRBJ2-7	CASSLPSGDYEQYF
TRBV5-1	TRBJ2-7	CASRDGGTVYEQYF
TRBV30	TRBJ1-5	CAWSVASNQPQHF
TRBV28	TRBJ1-2	CASSLFGGIGSGYTF
TRBV18	TRBJ2-7	CASSPQHLTTGSNEQYF